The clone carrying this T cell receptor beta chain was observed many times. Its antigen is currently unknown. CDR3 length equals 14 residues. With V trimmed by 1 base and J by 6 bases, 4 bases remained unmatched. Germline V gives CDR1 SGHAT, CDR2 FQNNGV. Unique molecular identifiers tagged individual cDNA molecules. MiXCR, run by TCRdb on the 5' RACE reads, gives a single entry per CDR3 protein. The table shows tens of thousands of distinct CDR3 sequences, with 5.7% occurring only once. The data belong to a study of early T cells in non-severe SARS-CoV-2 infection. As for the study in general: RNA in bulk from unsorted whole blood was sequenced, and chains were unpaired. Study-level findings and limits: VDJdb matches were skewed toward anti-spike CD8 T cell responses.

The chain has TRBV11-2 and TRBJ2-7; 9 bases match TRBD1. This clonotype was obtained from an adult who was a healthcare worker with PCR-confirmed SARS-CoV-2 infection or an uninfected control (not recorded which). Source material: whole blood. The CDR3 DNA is TGTGCCAGCAGCTTAGGGACAGGGGTGGTCGAGCAGTACGTC. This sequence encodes CASSLGTGVVEQYV.